Sequencing of this T cell receptor beta chain was carried out in a study of cytomegalovirus exposure and HLA in healthy donors. Sequencing used immunoSEQ multiplex PCR; TCRdb keeps in-frame clones, though not all of them. Of 90,000 to 110,000 clones listed, approximately 90% are singletons. As for this clone: Its cognate antigen is unknown.

The study's findings and limits: Cytomegalovirus association was assigned to approximately 160 TCR beta chains. Whilst most TCR sequences proved rare, a subset of public TCRs occurred across many donors.

The V gene end was trimmed by 7 bases and the J gene end by 11 bases; junction bases not matched to a gene: 13. Germline lookup yields CDR1 MDHEN and CDR2 SYDVKM. The length of the CDR3 is 14 residues. Sequenced: PBMCs. This TCR was sampled from a young woman in good health and CMV-seropositive. This chain uses TRBV28 with TRBJ1-4, with 7 bases fitting TRBD1. CDR3 protein: CASNESGGGSKLFF. The CDR3 DNA reads as TGTGCCAGCAACGAGTCGGGAGGGGGCTCGAAACTGTTTTTT.